The rows below give T cell receptor beta chains drawn from one sample of a study of blood T cells in healthy people across ages. TCRdb re-analysed the 5' RACE reads in MiXCR, keeping a single row per CDR3 protein. Counted here are over a million distinct CDR3 sequences, 55% to 75% occurring once; the ten biggest clones make up more than 6%. Sequenced sample: blood. All receptors come from a man aged 18 to 30 in good health. CDR3s include the opening cysteine and the closing phenylalanine or tryptophan. The order of the fields is V gene, clone size, D gene, J gene, CDR3 protein, CDR3 DNA. D genes are given only for firm matches. A clone size is listed for some rows: how often the clone was seen (once, few, many), or a class if it is expanded.

v_gene: TRBV29-1; abundance: NA; d_gene: NA; j_gene: TRBJ2-5; CDR3aa: CSVAPARETQYF; CDR3nt: TGCAGCGTTGCACCGGCCCGAGAGACCCAGTACTTC
v_gene: TRBV20-1; abundance: NA; d_gene: NA; j_gene: TRBJ1-1; CDR3aa: CSARDQSRPNTEAFF; CDR3nt: TGCAGTGCTAGAGATCAGTCACGCCCAAACACTGAAGCTTTCTTT
v_gene: TRBV5-1; abundance: many; d_gene: NA; j_gene: TRBJ2-7; CDR3aa: CASSSQELLRQGLSYEQYF; CDR3nt: TGCGCCAGCAGCTCCCAAGAATTGTTACGGCAGGGACTCTCCTACGAGCAGTACTTC
v_gene: TRBV15; abundance: NA; d_gene: TRBD1; j_gene: TRBJ2-3; CDR3aa: CATSRGTGEGDTQYF; CDR3nt: TGTGCCACCAGCAGGGGGACAGGGGAGGGAGATACGCAGTATTTT
v_gene: TRBV11-2; abundance: NA; d_gene: NA; j_gene: TRBJ1-2; CDR3aa: CASSHYWTGLSYTF; CDR3nt: TGTGCCAGCAGCCACTACTGGACGGGGCTGAGCTACACCTTC
v_gene: TRBV27; abundance: NA; d_gene: NA; j_gene: TRBJ2-3; CDR3aa: CASSPGIPRDTQYF; CDR3nt: TGTGCCAGCAGCCCCGGGATCCCTAGAGATACGCAGTATTTT
v_gene: TRBV9; abundance: once; d_gene: TRBD1; j_gene: TRBJ1-2; CDR3aa: CASSGNEDRGNYGYTF; CDR3nt: TGTGCCAGCAGCGGAAACGAGGACAGGGGAAACTATGGCTACACCTTC
v_gene: TRBV6-5; abundance: few; d_gene: NA; j_gene: TRBJ2-7; CDR3aa: CASSYLGLRYEQYF; CDR3nt: TGTGCCAGCAGTTACCTTGGACTTCGCTACGAGCAGTACTTC
v_gene: TRBV13; abundance: NA; d_gene: NA; j_gene: TRBJ2-5; CDR3aa: CASSVGIGATQYF; CDR3nt: TGTGCCAGCAGCGTAGGGATAGGGGCGACCCAGTACTTC
v_gene: TRBV7-2; abundance: NA; d_gene: NA; j_gene: TRBJ2-7; CDR3aa: CASSSLIGEQYF; CDR3nt: TGTGCCAGCAGCTCCCTAATAGGCGAGCAGTACTTC